The following is a TCR beta chain sequence with its context. Its antigen is as yet unknown. The study used a library that attached unique molecular identifiers to individual cDNA molecules. In the source study's methods: Between 23,224 and 690,600 TCRs appeared in each sample, and the median stood at around 92,000. A single record per CDR3 protein comes from TCRdb applying MiXCR to the RACE reads. TCRdb, not the original authors, processed these V and J calls. Of 75,000 to 100,000 distinct CDR3 sequences in the sample, approximately 10% were seen once. Germline CDR1 SGHRS, CDR2 YFSETQ. This CDR3 contains 17 residues. V trimming: 0 bases; J trimming: 5 bases; junction bases outside the gene matches: 7. The sample belongs to a study of human T cells and chemical hapten exposure. Study context: Slight differences in pooled library volume were the main source of varying TCR yields across samples. Study-wide results and caveats: No change in TCRs above 1 in 1000 frequency was produced by DPC sensitization.

The time point was: healthy volunteer bleed at 2 weeks. Someone pulled total RNA out of unfractionated whole blood. The clonotype comes from a female donor in good health. Some clones in this sample may be carry-over from other donors' samples. The sequencing input was whole blood. J is TRBJ2-3 and V is TRBV5-1; TRBD2 matches 12 bases. CDR3 nucleotides: TGCGCCAGCAGCTTGGGACTAGCGGGAGCCGCCCTAGATACGCAGTATTTT. As protein: CASSLGLAGAALDTQYF.